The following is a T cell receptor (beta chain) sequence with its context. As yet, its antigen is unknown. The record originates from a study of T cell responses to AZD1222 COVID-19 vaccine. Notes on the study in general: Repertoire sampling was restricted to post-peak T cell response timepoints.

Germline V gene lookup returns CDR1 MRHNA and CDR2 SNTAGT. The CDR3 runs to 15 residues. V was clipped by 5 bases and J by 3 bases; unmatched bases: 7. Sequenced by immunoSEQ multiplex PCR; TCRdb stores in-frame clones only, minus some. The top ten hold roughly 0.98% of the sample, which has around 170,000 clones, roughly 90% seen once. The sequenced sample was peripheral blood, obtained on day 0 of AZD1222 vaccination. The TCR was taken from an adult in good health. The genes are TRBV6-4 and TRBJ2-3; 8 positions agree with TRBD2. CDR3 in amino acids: CASSLTGLGTDTQYF. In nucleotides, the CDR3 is TGTGCCAGCAGTCTGACGGGACTAGGGACAGATACGCAGTATTTT.